One T cell receptor (beta chain) is described in this entry. Its antigen remains unidentified. The data originate from a study of a mutant IDH1 vaccine in newly diagnosed glioma. Looking at the study overall: Every participant had undergone radiotherapy, temozolomide, or both before, and most underwent both. Study-level results: Researchers report vaccine-induced immune responses in 93.3% of patients.

The CDR3 is 16 residues long. V shed 7 bases and J shed 0 bases, with 13 bases lying between them. Germline V lookup: CDR1 MNHEY, CDR2 SMNVEV (reference sequence). Time point specified: baseline, week 1 (first vaccination visit). Indicated treatment: pre-vaccination baseline after standard-of-care therapy. There were new WHO grade 3 or 4 astrocytomas in the donors, and these were IDH1-mutant and ATRX-lost. Generated by immunoSEQ multiplex PCR, the TCRdb table keeps only in-frame clones and is missing some. Of about 38,000 clones in the sample, roughly 92% were seen once. The sequence came from a man aged 18 to 29 with glioma. This material consisted of PBMCs, taken from a glioma patient treated with radiotherapy, temozolomide or both. V is TRBV27 and J is TRBJ1-6; the D is unclear. CDR3 protein: CASKSSRSSYNSPLHF. In nucleotides, the CDR3 is TGTGCCAGCAAGTCCTCGCGGAGCTCCTATAATTCACCCCTCCACTTT.